Following are 9 T cell receptor beta chains from one sample sequenced in a study of naive and memory T cell subsets (dated by TCRdb to 2017 to 2019). Libraries were constructed by UMI-ligation and nested PCR. Sequencing was carried out with an Illumina MiSeq. The beta constant-region primer consisted of an equimolar mixture of two oligonucleotides that together covered TRBC1 and TRBC2. TCRdb passed the public sequencing reads through fastp at Q25 and MiXCR, retaining productive beta sequences. Identical CDR3 protein sequences are pooled into one entry, listed with their most common genes and DNA. Present in this sample are about 90,000 distinct CDR3 sequences, roughly 7.3% of which were seen just once. The ten top clones hold 1.5% to 2% of the sample. Input material: central memory CD4+ T cells from blood. The sample's cell subset or site label, decoded: central memory, CD45RA- CD27+. Every receptor here comes from a human donor in good health.

V and J are TRBV29-1 and TRBJ2-3, with 7 bases identical to TRBD2. V was pared by 4 bases and J by 6 bases, with 7 bases of the junction left unmatched. Looked up from germline, CDR1 is SQVTM and CDR2 is ANQGSEA. The length of the CDR3 is 13 residues. CDR3 region: CSVGERGQDTQYF. As DNA, the CDR3 is TGCAGCGTTGGAGAGCGGGGTCAGGATACGCAGTATTTT.

This clonotype was counted ten times or more. This rearrangement joins TRBV7-9 to TRBJ1-2, with 8 bases aligning to TRBD1. Trimming removed 2 bases from V and 8 bases from J; junction bases left unmatched: 10. This CDR3 spans 15 amino acids. CDR1 is SEHNR and CDR2 is FQNEAQ in the germline V gene (reference sequence). The chain's CDR3 is CASSLSAGQGHGYTF. The CDR3 nucleotides read TGTGCCAGCAGCTTATCCGCCGGACAGGGTCACGGCTACACCTTC.

J is TRBJ2-1 and V is TRBV28, with 7 bases lining up with TRBD1. V shed 6 bases and J 5 bases; nucleotides not matched to a gene: 7. The CDR3 sequence is 14 residues long. Per the germline V gene, CDR1 is MDHEN and CDR2 is SYDVKM. The CDR3 DNA is TGTGCCAGCAGCACAGGGGTCGTGGACAATGAGCAGTTCTTC. As protein: CASSTGVVDNEQFF. Together with reference TRBV28 and TRBJ2-1, the CDR3 gives the full variable domain: DVKVTQSSRYLVKRTGEKVFLECVQDMDHENMFWYRQDPGLGLRLIYFSYDVKMKEKGDIPEGYSVSREKKERFSLILESASTNQTSMYLCASSTGVVDNEQFFGPGTRLTVL.

This sequence joins TRBV5-1 and TRBJ2-3; maybe TRBD2 (5 bases). CDR1 is SGHRS and CDR2 is YFSETQ in the germline V gene. CDR3 length: 17 residues. Trimming cost V 0 bases and J 6 bases, with 20 bases left between them. DNA of the CDR3: TGCGCCAGCAGCTTGGAAGGGCCCGGAGGTGGTCCGGATACGCAGTATTTT. This gives the protein CASSLEGPGGGPDTQYF.

The chain links TRBV7-2 to TRBJ2-7; 7 bases fit TRBD2. The CDR3 totals 13 residues. Germline V gives CDR1 SGHTA, CDR2 FQGNSA. Trimming at V came to 5 bases and at J to 2 bases, leaving 3 bases not matched to a gene. In DNA, the CDR3 is TGTGCCAGCAGCATTGGGAGGGCCTACGAGCAGTACTTC. Its translation: CASSIGRAYEQYF.

This chain connects TRBV28 to TRBJ2-6, with D possibly TRBD1 on 6 matching bases. The length of the CDR3 is 15 residues. Germline V gene sequence: CDR1 MDHEN, CDR2 SYDVKM. The V end lost 9 bases, the J end lost 4 bases, and 16 bases lay between the germline ends. The CDR3 DNA follows: TGTGCCAGTACCACACAGGGAACAGGGGCCAACGTCCTGACTTTC. This sequence encodes CASTTQGTGANVLTF.

This clonotype was detected many times. The chain combines TRBV7-2 with TRBJ1-5; perhaps TRBD1 as D (6 bases). CDR1 and CDR2 (germline): SGHTA, FQGNSA. The CDR3 totals 15 residues. V lost 2 bases to trimming and J lost 6 bases, with 14 bases between them. DNA for the CDR3: TGTGCCAGCAGCTTACTGGGGGGGGCGGGTCAGCCCCAGCATTTT. This codes for CASSLLGGAGQPQHF.

The chain employs TRBV6-2 or TRBV6-3 and TRBJ2-2; D unclear. V lost 7 bases and J lost 6, with 18 bases in between. Germline V gives CDR1 MNHEY, CDR2 SVGEGT. The CDR3 sequence is 15 residues long. The CDR3 DNA reads TGTGCCAGCATCCTACACGACATGCTACCCGGGGAGCTGTTTTTT. Translated, it gives CASILHDMLPGELFF.

In its sample, this clonotype was seen many times. V and J are TRBV29-1 and TRBJ2-3, with 11 nucleotides matching TRBD2. J gave up 4 bases and V 3 bases, and 0 bases lay outside the gene matches. The CDR3 length is 13 residues. Looked up from germline, CDR1 is SQVTM and CDR2 is ANQGSEA. The CDR3 spells CSVDSGRADTQYF. The CDR3, as DNA: TGCAGCGTTGATAGCGGGAGGGCAGATACGCAGTATTTT.